The 25 T cell receptor beta chains given below trace back to one sample, sequenced in a study of blood T cell repertoires in COVID-19. Produced via immunoSEQ multiplex PCR; TCRdb's table is partial and in-frame only. The data hold some 95,000 clones, with approximately 90% observed a single time. Material: peripheral blood. These receptors came from a human donor with active COVID-19. The donor label of this sample is uncertain.

This rearrangement joins TRBV2 to TRBJ2-3, with 12 nucleotides matching TRBD2. The V and J ends lost 3 bases and 5 bases, in that order; junction bases with no gene match: 6. The germline gives CDR1 SNHLY, CDR2 FYNNEI. The CDR3 covers 16 residues. As DNA, the CDR3 is TGTGCCAGCAGTGATTGGCTAGCGGGGGGGCGAGATACGCAGTATTTT. This encodes CASSDWLAGGRDTQYF.

This clone appeared a single time. V gene TRBV7-2 combines with J gene TRBJ2-7; D possibly corresponds to TRBD2 (6 bases). Germline V lookup: CDR1 SGHTA, CDR2 FQGNSA. V was cut by 2 bases and J by 2 bases, with 13 bases left in between. The CDR3 has 15 residues. In nucleotides, the CDR3 is TGTGCCAGCAGCTTAATTGGGACTGCCACCTACGAGCAGTACTTC. Protein product: CASSLIGTATYEQYF.

The rearrangement links TRBV11-2 to TRBJ2-7; 7 bases are a match to TRBD1. Germline lookup yields CDR1 SGHAT and CDR2 FQNNGV. Trimming took 6 bases from V and 4 from J; bases not matched to a gene: 12. The CDR3 sequence is 15 residues long. The CDR3 bases are TGTGCCAGCAGGCGGACAGGCCACCCCGATTACGAGCAGTACTTC. Translated, it gives CASRRTGHPDYEQYF.

The genes are TRBV7-8 and TRBJ2-1; the match to TRBD2 covers 11 bases. Trimming cost V 5 bases and J 3 bases; bases outside gene matches: 9. The CDR3 consists of 17 residues. The germline CDR1 and CDR2 sequences are SGHVS and FQNEAQ. CDR3 protein: CASSATLLAGDYNEQFF. The DNA of the CDR3 is TGTGCCAGCAGCGCAACCCTACTAGCGGGGGACTACAATGAGCAGTTCTTC.

The rearrangement links TRBV6-5 to TRBJ2-7; TRBD1 is a possible D gene (6 bases). Between the trimmed V and J ends, which lost 6 bases and 3 bases, there was a span of 15 bases. This CDR3 has 14 residues. The germline V gene encodes CDR1 MNHEY and CDR2 SVGAGI. CDR3 bases: TGTGCCAGCAGCCCCTTACAGGGCCTCTACGAGCAGTACTTC. Encoded protein: CASSPLQGLYEQYF.

The V gene is TRBV25-1, the J gene TRBJ1-4, with D hard to call. The CDR3 is made up of 12 amino acids. Germline CDR1 is MGHDK and CDR2 is SYGVNS. V lost 0 bases, J lost 8 bases, and 4 bases lay in between. CDR3 in amino acids: CASSEYSEKLFF. CDR3 bases: TGTGCCAGCAGTGAATATTCGGAAAAACTGTTTTTT.

This clone has a handful of counts. This rearrangement joins TRBV2 to TRBJ2-3, with D unresolved. Germline V gene sequence: CDR1 SNHLY, CDR2 FYNNEI. This CDR3 has 12 amino acids. With 8 bases removed from V and 1 base from J, the gap between germline ends came to 7 bases. The CDR3 DNA follows: TGTGCCAGCTTTTCTCGCACAGATACGCAGTATTTT. Protein product: CASFSRTDTQYF.

V gene TRBV5-5 combines with J gene TRBJ1-1, with no clear D. Germline values: CDR1 SGHKS, CDR2 YYEKEE (reference sequence). The CDR3 covers 15 residues. V was cut by 0 bases and J by 1 base, with 10 bases left in between. Written as DNA, the CDR3 is TGTGCCAGCAGCTTGGAAAAGTACTGGAACACTGAAGCTTTCTTT. It codes for CASSLEKYWNTEAFF.

This clone has just one count. CDR3 loop: CASSKGVWTSLSYEQYF. The CDR3, as DNA: TGTGCCAGCAGCAAAGGGGTATGGACCTCCCTCTCCTACGAGCAGTACTTC. The genes are TRBV7-8 and TRBJ2-7; D possibly corresponds to TRBD1 (5 bases). The CDR3 spans 17 residues. Germline CDR1 and CDR2: SGHVS and FQNEAQ. V was cut by 5 bases and J by 0 bases, with 20 bases left in between.

The V call is TRBV11-2, the J call TRBJ2-1; TRBD2 matches 8 bases. CDR1 SGHAT and CDR2 FQNNGV come from the germline V gene. V shed 5 bases and J 5 bases; nucleotides not matched to a gene: 8. This CDR3 region has 15 residues. In nucleotides, the CDR3 is TGTGCCAGCAGCCCCCGGGGGGGCTTCGACAATGAGCAGTTCTTC. This gives the protein CASSPRGGFDNEQFF.

The chain is built from TRBV19 and TRBJ2-7; maybe TRBD1 (5 bases). The V and J ends lost 2 bases and 2 bases respectively, with 13 bases between them. CDR3 size: 15 residues. Germline V gene lookup returns CDR1 LNHDA and CDR2 SQIVND (reference sequence). The CDR3 nucleotides are TGTGCCAGTAGTATAAAGGGGTCCGAGACCTACGAGCAGTACTTC. Its translation: CASSIKGSETYEQYF.

This CDR3 is CASSLQGTEAFF. The DNA for the CDR3 is TGTGCCAGCAGCCTCCAGGGAACTGAAGCTTTCTTT. The chain recombines TRBV11-2 with TRBJ1-1; maybe TRBD1 (5 bases). V was cut by 5 bases and J by 5 bases, with 9 bases left in between. Germline assignment: CDR1 SGHAT and CDR2 FQNNGV. This CDR3 comprises 12 residues.

The rearrangement joins TRBV12-3 or TRBV12-4 to TRBJ2-3; D gene uncertain. The CDR3 has 13 amino acids. Trimming left V 1 base short and J 9 bases short, with 11 bases between. In DNA, the CDR3 is TGTGCCAGCAGTTTAGTAGAGAGGCAGACGCAGTATTTT. Translation: CASSLVERQTQYF.

This chain uses TRBV28 with TRBJ1-1; perhaps TRBD1 as D (6 bases). The V gene lost 7 bases and the J gene lost 4 bases, with 19 bases spanning the gap. CDR1 and CDR2 (germline): MDHEN, SYDVKM. CDR3 length equals 15 residues. CDR3 amino acids: CASTVGGTWSTEAFF. CDR3 DNA: TGTGCCAGCACCGTAGGGGGTACTTGGAGCACTGAAGCTTTCTTT.

V gene TRBV27 combines with J gene TRBJ1-5; 8 nucleotides agree with TRBD1. The CDR3 sequence is 14 residues long. J lost 5 bases, V lost 6 bases, and 6 bases had no gene match. Germline V gives CDR1 MNHEY, CDR2 SMNVEV (reference sequence). CDR3 nucleotide sequence: TGTGCCAGCAGGGAGACAGGGGAGGATCAGCCCCAGCATTTT. The encoded protein is CASRETGEDQPQHF.

V gene TRBV2 combines with J gene TRBJ1-2, with 8 bases identical to TRBD1. There are 12 residues in the CDR3. The V segment lost 5 bases and the J segment 8 bases; nucleotides outside the gene matches: 4. CDR1 is SNHLY, CDR2 FYNNEI, per germline. The chain's CDR3 is CASSQGAGGYTF. The CDR3 nucleotides are TGTGCCAGCAGTCAGGGGGCAGGAGGCTACACCTTC.

This sequence joins TRBV7-9 and TRBJ1-1, with a possible D match to TRBD1 (6 bases). Germline values: CDR1 SEHNR, CDR2 FQNEAQ (reference sequence). Trimming left V 1 base short and J 4 bases short, with 13 bases between. The CDR3 has 15 amino acids. The CDR3 DNA reads as TGTGCCAGCAGCTTAGTTAGGGCGACAGGCACTGAAGCTTTCTTT. Its translation is CASSLVRATGTEAFF.

V and J are TRBV6-1 and TRBJ2-2, with D possibly being TRBD1 (5 bases). V dropped 4 bases and J dropped 5 bases, with 17 bases sitting between them. CDR3 length equals 16 residues. Germline V gives CDR1 MNHNS, CDR2 SASEGT. The CDR3 DNA is TGTGCCAGCAGTGGTGACCCGGCAGGGATTACCGGGGAGCTGTTTTTT. Protein sequence: CASSGDPAGITGELFF.

The chain carries TRBV2 and TRBJ1-6, with a possible D match to TRBD1 (6 bases). The CDR3 has 18 residues. Germline V gives CDR1 SNHLY, CDR2 FYNNEI. V was trimmed by 2 bases and J by 0 bases, leaving 14 bases between them. CDR3 region: CASSELDSLVSYNSPLHF. The CDR3 nucleotides read TGTGCCAGCAGTGAATTGGACAGCTTAGTCTCCTATAATTCACCCCTCCACTTT.

This clone is a singleton in its sample. The chain employs TRBV4-2 and TRBJ1-1; D not resolved. CDR3 length equals 14 residues. CDR1 LGHNA and CDR2 YNFKEQ come from the germline V gene. Deletions cut 1 base from V and 1 base from J, with 7 bases between. The CDR3 is CASSQVKRNTEAFF. CDR3 in DNA: TGTGCCAGCAGCCAAGTGAAGCGGAACACTGAAGCTTTCTTT.

The J gene is TRBJ1-6, the V gene TRBV3-1 (or the pseudogene TRBV3-2); no definite D call. The CDR3 is 13 amino acids. The germline V gene has CDR1 LGHDT and CDR2 YNNKEL (reference sequence). V lost 4 bases to trimming and J lost 12 bases, with 13 bases between them. The CDR3, as DNA: TGTGCCAGCAGCCCACAGCTGCGGGAACCCCTCCACTTT. This encodes CASSPQLREPLHF.

V is TRBV13 and J is TRBJ1-4; TRBD1 is a possible D gene (6 bases). Trimming cost V 7 bases and J 5 bases, with 11 bases left between them. This CDR3 region has 13 residues. Germline CDR1 PRHDT, CDR2 FYEKMQ (reference sequence). CDR3 sequence: CASMWTVNEKLFF. CDR3 coding DNA: TGTGCCAGCATGTGGACAGTAAATGAAAAACTGTTTTTT.

This chain links TRBV15 with TRBJ2-5; 8 bases match TRBD2. With 0 bases clipped from V and 5 bases from J, the junction kept 5 bases outside the gene matches. CDR3 length equals 15 residues. CDR1 and CDR2 from the germline V gene are LNHNV and YYDKDF (reference sequence). In DNA, the CDR3 is TGTGCCACCAGCAGAGATCGGGCTAGCGGGGAGACCCAGTACTTC. Translated, it gives CATSRDRASGETQYF.

This clone was detected only once. The chain couples TRBV7-9 to TRBJ1-1; tentative D call: TRBD1 (5 bases). With 5 bases removed from V and 5 bases from J, the gap between germline ends came to 9 bases. The CDR3 has 12 amino acids. CDR1 and CDR2 (germline): SEHNR, FQNEAQ (reference sequence). DNA for the CDR3: TGTGCCAGCAGCGAAGGGGTGACTGAAGCTTTCTTT. This sequence encodes CASSEGVTEAFF.

The CDR3 protein is CASSGRQGNSPLHF. As DNA, the CDR3 is TGTGCCAGCAGCGGTAGACAGGGTAATTCACCCCTCCACTTT. This chain joins TRBV7-2 and TRBJ1-6, with TRBD1 matching 7 bases. The CDR3 runs 14 residues. V lost 5 bases to trimming and J lost 6 bases; unmatched junction nucleotides: 4. Germline CDR1 and CDR2: SGHTA and FQGNSA. The entire variable domain, with the rest obtained from reference TRBV7-2 and TRBJ1-6, is as follows: GAGVSQSPSNKVTEKGKDVELRCDPISGHTALYWYRQSLGQGLEFLIYFQGNSAPDKSGLPSDRFSAERTGGSVSTLTIQRTQQEDSAVYLCASSGRQGNSPLHFGNGTRLTVT.